The following is a TCR beta chain sequence with its context. Sequencing was performed with immunoSEQ multiplex PCR; in TCRdb, only in-frame clones are kept and a portion is missing. The data contain about 120,000 clones, roughly 90% of them singletons. This entry belongs to a study of T cell responses to AZD1222 COVID-19 vaccine. CDR1 and CDR2 from the germline V gene are SEHNR and FQNEAQ (reference sequence). The V gene lost 6 bases and the J gene lost 4 bases, with 19 bases spanning the gap. The CDR3 contains 15 residues. The receptor was derived from an adult who received the AZD1222 COVID-19 vaccine. The V gene is TRBV7-9, the J gene TRBJ2-7; D remains unclear. The sample here was peripheral blood, taken 28 days after the second AZD1222 dose. CDR3 DNA: TGTGCCAGCAGTCCGCTGGCGGCCGGTTGGTACGAGCAGTACTTC. It codes for CASSPLAAGWYEQYF.